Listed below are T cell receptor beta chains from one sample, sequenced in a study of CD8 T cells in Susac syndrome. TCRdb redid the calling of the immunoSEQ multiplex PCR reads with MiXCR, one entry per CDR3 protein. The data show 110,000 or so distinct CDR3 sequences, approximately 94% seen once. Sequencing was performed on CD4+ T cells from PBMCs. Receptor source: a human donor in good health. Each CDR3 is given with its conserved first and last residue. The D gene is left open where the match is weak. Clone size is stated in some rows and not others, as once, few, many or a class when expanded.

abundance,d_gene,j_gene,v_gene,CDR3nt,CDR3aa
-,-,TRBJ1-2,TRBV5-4,TGTGCCAGCAGCTTGGGCGCGGCCAACTATGGCTACACCTTC,CASSLGAANYGYTF
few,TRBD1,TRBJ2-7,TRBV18,TGTGCCAGCTCACCCGGGACAGGGGGCTCCTACGAGCAGTACTTC,CASSPGTGGSYEQYF
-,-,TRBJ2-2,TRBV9,TGTGCCAGCAGCGTAGGAATGGCGAATACCGGGGAGCTGTTTTTT,CASSVGMANTGELFF
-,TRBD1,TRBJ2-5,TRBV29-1,TGCAGCGTAACAGGGGGCGCAGGAGAAGAGACCCAGTACTTC,CSVTGGAGEETQYF
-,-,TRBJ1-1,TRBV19,TGTGCCAGTAGTATAGATAGGGCTGCTTTCTTT,CASSIDRAAFF
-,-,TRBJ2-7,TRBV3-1,TGTGCCAGCAGCCCGGTCCCCCACTACGAGCAGTACTTC,CASSPVPHYEQYF
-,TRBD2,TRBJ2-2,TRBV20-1,TGCAGTGCTAGAGTAGCGGCTAGCGGAAACACCGGGGAGCTGTTTTTT,CSARVAASGNTGELFF
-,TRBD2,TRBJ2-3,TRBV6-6,TGTGCCAGCATTCTAGCGGGTAGTGGAGATACGCAGTATTTT,CASILAGSGDTQYF
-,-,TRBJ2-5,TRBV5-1,TGCGCCAGCAGCTTGGTGGGTAGCGAGTACCAAGAGACCCAGTACTTC,CASSLVGSEYQETQYF
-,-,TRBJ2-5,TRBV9,TGTGCCAGCAGCGTAGAAATGAGACAGGAGGAGACCCAGTACTTC,CASSVEMRQEETQYF
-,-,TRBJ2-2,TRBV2,TGTGCCAGTTCCGGGCGGGAAGGTGGGGAGCTGTTTTTT,CASSGREGGELFF
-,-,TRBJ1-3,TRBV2,TGTGCCAGCAGTGAAAGCTTGGCAGGGGTAGGACGCACCATATATTTT,CASSESLAGVGRTIYF
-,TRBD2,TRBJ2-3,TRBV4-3,TGCGCCAGCAGACTCGGGACTAGCGGGAGCACAGATACGCAGTATTTT,CASRLGTSGSTDTQYF
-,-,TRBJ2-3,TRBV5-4,TGTGCCAGCAGCCCGGACTGGGCCGCCACAGATACGCAGTATTTT,CASSPDWAATDTQYF
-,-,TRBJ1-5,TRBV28,TGTGCCAGCAGCAATCCTCTTGGGGATAGTCAGCCCCAGCATTTT,CASSNPLGDSQPQHF
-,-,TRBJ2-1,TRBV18,TGTGCCAGCTCCACCACTGCTGAGCAGTTCTTC,CASSTTAEQFF
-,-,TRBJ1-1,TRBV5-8,TGTGCCAGCAGCTTGTCCGGGGGGATAACTGAAGCTTTCTTT,CASSLSGGITEAFF
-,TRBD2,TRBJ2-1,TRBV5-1,TGCGCCAGCAGCTTGGAACTAGCGGGGTTCAATGAGCAGTTCTTC,CASSLELAGFNEQFF
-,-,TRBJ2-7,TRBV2,TGTGCCAGCAAGGTTAATAGCGACTCCTACGAGCAGTACTTC,CASKVNSDSYEQYF
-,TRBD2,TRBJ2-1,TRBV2,TGTGCCAGCAGACTAGCGGGTCCTGAGCAGTTCTTC,CASRLAGPEQFF
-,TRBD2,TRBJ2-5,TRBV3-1,TGTGCCAGCAGCCACAGTGTCGGACTAGCGGGAGTTGGGTACCAAGAGACCCAGTACTTC,CASSHSVGLAGVGYQETQYF
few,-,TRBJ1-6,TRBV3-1,TGTGCCAGCAGCGAAGTGGAGGGACGAAGGAATTCACCCCTCCACTTT,CASSEVEGRRNSPLHF
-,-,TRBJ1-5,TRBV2,TGTGCCAGCAGTCTAAATCAGCCCCAGCATTTT,CASSLNQPQHF
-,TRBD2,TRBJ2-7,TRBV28,TGTGCCAGCAGTTCGCCGGGGCTAGCGGGAGGGACCGAGCAGTACTTC,CASSSPGLAGGTEQYF
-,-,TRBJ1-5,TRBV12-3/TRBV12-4,TGTGCCAGCAGCCCCAAGGGGATAGGCAATCAGCCCCAGCATTTT,CASSPKGIGNQPQHF
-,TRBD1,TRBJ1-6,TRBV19,TGTGCCAGTAGTACACAGGGGACCTATAATTCACCCCTCCACTTT,CASSTQGTYNSPLHF
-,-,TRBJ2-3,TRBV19,TGTGCCAGTATGGGGGGATTCACAGATACGCAGTATTTT,CASMGGFTDTQYF
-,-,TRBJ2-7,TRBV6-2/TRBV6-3,TGTGCCAGCAGTAGCAGGGGCGAGCAGTACTTC,CASSSRGEQYF
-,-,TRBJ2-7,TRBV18,TGTGCCAGCTCAGGACAGTACTACGAGCAGTACTTC,CASSGQYYEQYF
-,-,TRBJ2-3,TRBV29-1,TGCAGCGAGAGCTCGGCTACCGGCGGTACGCAGTATTTT,CSESSATGGTQYF
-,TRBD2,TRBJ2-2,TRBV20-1,TGCAGTGCTAAGAAACGGGAGGTTGACGGGGAGCTGTTTTTT,CSAKKREVDGELFF
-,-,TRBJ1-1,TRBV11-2,TGTGCCAGCAGCTTAGACAGGGAAGCTGAAGCTTTCTTT,CASSLDREAEAFF
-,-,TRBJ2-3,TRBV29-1,TGCAGCGTTGATCGTGGTGGCGGATACACAGATACGCAGTATTTT,CSVDRGGGYTDTQYF
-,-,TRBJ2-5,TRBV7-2,TGTGCCAGCAGCAGAGGGACACTCCTTACGGGGGAGACCCAGTACTTC,CASSRGTLLTGETQYF
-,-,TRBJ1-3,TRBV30,TGTGCCTGGCAGATCAAAAGGACGGCTGGAAACACCATATATTTT,CAWQIKRTAGNTIYF
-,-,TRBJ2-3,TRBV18,TGTGCCAGCTCTCCTCGGGGAACTAGCACAGATACGCAGTATTTT,CASSPRGTSTDTQYF
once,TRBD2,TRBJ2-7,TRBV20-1,TGCAGTGCTAGAGATTCTAGCGGGAGGGCCGGAGAGCAGTACTTC,CSARDSSGRAGEQYF
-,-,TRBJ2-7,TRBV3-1,TGTGCCAGCAGCCAAAGGGGGGGCGTCACCTTCGTCGGGCAGTACTTC,CASSQRGGVTFVGQYF
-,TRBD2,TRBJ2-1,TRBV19,TGTGCCAGTACCAGGGGACTAGCGGGAGCAAATGAGCAGTTCTTC,CASTRGLAGANEQFF
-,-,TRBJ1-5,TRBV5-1,TGCGCCAGCAGACGGGGGGAAGATCAGCCCCAGCATTTT,CASRRGEDQPQHF
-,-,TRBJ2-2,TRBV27,TGTGCCAGCGGGCGGGTAAACACCGGGGAGCTGTTTTTT,CASGRVNTGELFF
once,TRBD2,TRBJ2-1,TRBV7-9,TGTGCCAGCAGCCCCCTACGCGGGAGTATGGATGAGCAGTTCTTC,CASSPLRGSMDEQFF
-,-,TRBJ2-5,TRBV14,TGTGCCAGCAGTCGGTCAGCGGGTCTGGGTGGGGAGACCCAGTACTTC,CASSRSAGLGGETQYF
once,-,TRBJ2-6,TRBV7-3,TGTGCCAGCAGCCAGGCGGGGTCTGGGGCCAACGTCCTGACTTTC,CASSQAGSGANVLTF
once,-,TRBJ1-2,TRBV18,TGTGCCAGCTCACCACCGGGCGTTGTTCTTGGCTACACCTTC,CASSPPGVVLGYTF
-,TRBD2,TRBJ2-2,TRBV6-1,TGTGCCAGCAGTGGGGCGGGGGGCGAGAGGGAGCTGTTTTTT,CASSGAGGERELFF
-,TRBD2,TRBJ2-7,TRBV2,TGTGCCAGCAGTGGGGGAGGAGCGGGAGGGACCTACGAGCAGTACTTC,CASSGGGAGGTYEQYF